This entry lists 7 T cell receptor beta chains sequenced from one sample in a study of tumor-infiltrating lymphocytes in primary liver carcinoma. Germline DNA was extracted too, while blood RNA derived from unsorted whole blood. Using a constant-region primer together with ProtoScript II reverse transcriptase, TCR beta cDNA was made from around 500 ng of total RNA. Slightly modified ARM-PCR served as the procedure for the TCR beta libraries. These libraries came from three rounds of nested multiplex PCR. Use of TRBV1-TRBV30 forward primers with a C-beta reverse primer characterized the first two PCR rounds, which lasted around 9 cycles each. In TCRdb, the multiplex PCR reads were re-called with MiXCR into one record per CDR3 protein. The data hold 250,000 to 350,000 distinct CDR3 sequences, with 50% to 75% observed a single time. Sequenced: peripheral blood. These receptor sequences come from a woman aged 25 to 39 with primary liver carcinoma and hepatitis B virus infection.

A remark on this clonotype: The germline gene is not matched at one end of the junction; a read error may be the cause. V gene TRBV11-2 combines with J gene TRBJ2-7; 11 positions match TRBD2. From germline, CDR1 is SGHAT and CDR2 FQNNGV. The CDR3 runs to 17 residues. CDR3 coding DNA: TGTGCCAGCAGCTCTCTAGCGGGAGGAACAAACCTCTACGAGCACTACTTC. This sequence encodes CASSSLAGGTNLYEHYF.

Comment on this clonotype: Just one base apart from a much larger clone, this may be a read error. The CDR3 DNA follows: TGTGCCAGCTCGGAGGGCTTTTTCGGCTATGGCTACACCTTC. Translated: CASSEGFFGYGYTF. The V and J genes are TRBV6-5 and TRBJ1-2, with D uncertain. Trimming removed 8 bases at V and 4 bases at J, with 17 bases between. CDR3 length: 14 amino acids. Per the germline V gene, CDR1 is MNHEY and CDR2 is SVGAGI.

This clonotype was detected many times. The CDR3 loop is CASREQGYEQYF. CDR3 coding DNA: TGTGCCAGCAGGGAACAGGGCTACGAGCAGTACTTC. The V call is TRBV12-3 or TRBV12-4, the J call TRBJ2-7; a weak D match, TRBD1 (6 bases). The CDR3 is made up of 12 amino acids. Trimming left V 6 bases short and J 3 bases short, with 9 bases between.

A note on this clonotype: This clone may be a read error of a much larger clone one base away. The chain recombines TRBV12-3 or TRBV12-4 with TRBJ2-1; weak D call: TRBD2 (5 bases). The CDR3 runs 12 residues. CDR3 sequence reads: CASGLNRGEQFF. CDR3 in DNA: TGTGCCAGCGGTTTGAATCGCGGGGAGCAGTTCTTC.

The rearrangement uses TRBV11-2 and TRBJ2-1, with a possible D match to TRBD2 (7 bases). V was pared by 1 base and J by 8 bases, with 18 bases between. Germline loops: CDR1 SGHAT, CDR2 FQNNGV. There are 16 residues in the CDR3. The CDR3: CASSLGGGGLCDEQFF. The CDR3 bases are TGTGCCAGCAGCTTAGGAGGGGGGGGGCTTTGCGATGAGCAGTTCTTC. Looking up the rest from reference TRBV11-2 and TRBJ2-1 gives the full variable domain: EAGVAQSPRYKIIEKRQSVAFWCNPISGHATLYWYQQILGQGPKLLIQFQNNGVVDDSQLPKDRFSAERLKGVDSTLKIQPAKLEDSAVYLCASSLGGGGLCDEQFFGPGTRLTVL.

This rearrangement joins TRBV9 to TRBJ2-1; D is undetermined. From germline, CDR1 is SGDLS and CDR2 YYNGEE. Between the trimmed V and J ends, which lost 2 bases and 0 bases, there was a span of 9 bases. The CDR3 is 15 residues long. CDR3 sequence reads: CASSVVPNSYNEQFF. The CDR3 bases are TGTGCCAGCAGCGTTGTACCGAACTCCTACAATGAGCAGTTCTTC.

To note about this clonotype: A much larger clone lies a single base off, so this may be a read error. Given the absence of the conserved phenylalanine or tryptophan at the CDR3 end, a read error is likely. The CDR3 sequence is CASSRNAGDIVNSPLHI. The CDR3 coding sequence is TGTGCCAGCAGCCGAAACGCGGGGGATATAGTAAATTCACCCCTCCACATT. The chain couples TRBV6-6 to TRBJ1-6; perhaps TRBD1 as D (5 bases). The CDR3 is made up of 17 amino acids. Trimming took 6 bases from V and 7 from J, leaving 22 bases between them. Germline V gives CDR1 MNHNY, CDR2 SVGAGI (reference sequence).